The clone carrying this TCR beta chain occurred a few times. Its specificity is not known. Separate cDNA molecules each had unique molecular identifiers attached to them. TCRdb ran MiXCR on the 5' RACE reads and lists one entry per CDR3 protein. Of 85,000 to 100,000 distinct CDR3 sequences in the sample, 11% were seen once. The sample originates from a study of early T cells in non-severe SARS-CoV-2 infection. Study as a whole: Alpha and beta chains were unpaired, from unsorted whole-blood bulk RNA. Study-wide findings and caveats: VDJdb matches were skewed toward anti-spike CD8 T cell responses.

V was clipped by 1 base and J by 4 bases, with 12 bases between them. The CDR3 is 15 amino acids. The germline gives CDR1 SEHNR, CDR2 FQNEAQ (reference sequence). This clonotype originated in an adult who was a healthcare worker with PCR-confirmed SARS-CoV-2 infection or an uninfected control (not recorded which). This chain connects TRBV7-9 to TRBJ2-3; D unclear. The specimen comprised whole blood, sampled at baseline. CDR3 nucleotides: TGTGCCAGCAGCTTAGGCGCCTGGGCCGCAGATACGCAGTATTTT. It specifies CASSLGAWAADTQYF.